This T cell receptor beta chain appears in the sequencing data of a study of T cell repertoires in cytomegalovirus infection. Study in general: Based on public TCR beta signatures, there were indications of CMV infection and of a matching HLA type. Findings of the study overall: CMV-specific HLA-C-restricted TCR beta clonotypes dominated the ex vivo response.

The germline V and J ends were trimmed by 2 bases and 3 bases, with 10 bases remaining between them. From germline, CDR1 is MNHEY and CDR2 SVGEGT. The CDR3 totals 14 residues. TCRdb re-derived calls from the reads in MiXCR, one entry per CDR3 protein. The sample has about 100,000 distinct CDR3 sequences; 20% to 30% are singletons. On this clonotype: Antigen: not known.

The sample comprised CD8+ T cells from PBMCs. The TCR sequence derives from a human donor in good health (CMV status not recorded). Some clones in this sample may be carry-over from other donors' samples. The rearrangement uses TRBV6-2 or TRBV6-3 and TRBJ2-5; D is possibly TRBD1 (6 bases). The CDR3 DNA reads as TGTGCCAGCAGTTACCCAGGGGTAAAAGAGACCCAGTACTTC. Residues: CASSYPGVKETQYF.